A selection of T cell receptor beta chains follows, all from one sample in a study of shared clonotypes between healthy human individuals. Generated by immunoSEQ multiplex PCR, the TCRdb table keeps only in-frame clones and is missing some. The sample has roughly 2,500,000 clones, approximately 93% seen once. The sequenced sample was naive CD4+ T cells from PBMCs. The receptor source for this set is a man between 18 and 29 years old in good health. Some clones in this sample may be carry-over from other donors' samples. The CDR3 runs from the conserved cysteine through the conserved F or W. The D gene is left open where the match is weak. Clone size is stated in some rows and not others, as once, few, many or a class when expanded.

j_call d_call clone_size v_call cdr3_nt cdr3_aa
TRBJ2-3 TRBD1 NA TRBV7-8 TGTGCCAGCAGCCGGACAGGGATTGGCACAGATACGCAGTATTTT CASSRTGIGTDTQYF
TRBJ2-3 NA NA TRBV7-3 TGTGCCAGCAGCCCCGGGACTAGCACAGATACGCAGTATTTT CASSPGTSTDTQYF
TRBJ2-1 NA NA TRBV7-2 TGTGCCAGCAGCCGGGGGGCCCTGAGGAATGAGCAGTTCTTC CASSRGALRNEQFF
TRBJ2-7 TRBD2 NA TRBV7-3 TGTGCCAGCGCCCGAATCCCAGCGGGGGGGAACGAGCAGTACTTC CASARIPAGGNEQYF
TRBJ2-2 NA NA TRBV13 TGTGCCAGCAGCTCCCGGTGGACGTGGCGGGTTACGAACACCGGGGAGCTGTTTTTT CASSSRWTWRVTNTGELFF
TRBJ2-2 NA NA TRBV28 TGTGCCACCACCAACACAGACGGGGAGAGGACCGGGGAGCTGTTTTTT CATTNTDGERTGELFF
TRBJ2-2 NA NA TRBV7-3 TGTGCCAGCAGCTCGCATACCGGGGAGCTGTTTTTT CASSSHTGELFF
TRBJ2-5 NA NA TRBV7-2 TGTGCCAGCAGCTTCCAAAGAGGGGAACAAGAGACCCAGTACTTC CASSFQRGEQETQYF
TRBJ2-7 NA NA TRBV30 TGTGCCTGGGGACTTTCCCGCTACGAGCAGTACTTC CAWGLSRYEQYF
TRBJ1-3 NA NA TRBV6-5 TGTGCCAGCGGGGAATACGGAAACACCATATATTTT CASGEYGNTIYF
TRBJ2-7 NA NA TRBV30 TGTGCCTGGAGTGTGGTGGGCGTCGAGTCCTACGAGCAGTACTTC CAWSVVGVESYEQYF
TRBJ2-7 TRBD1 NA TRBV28 TGTGCCAGCAGCACCCCGGGACAGGGTTACTCCTACGAGCAGTACTTC CASSTPGQGYSYEQYF
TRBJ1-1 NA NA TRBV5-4 TGTGCCAGCAGCTCGGCGGCAGGGACCAACACTGAAGCTTTCTTT CASSSAAGTNTEAFF
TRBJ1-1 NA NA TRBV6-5 TGTGCCAGCAGACCAATAACAGGGAACACTGAAGCTTTCTTT CASRPITGNTEAFF
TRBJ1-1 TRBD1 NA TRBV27 TGTGCCAGCAGTGGGTCGACAGGGGGCTTCTGGGTGAACACTGAAGCTTTCTTT CASSGSTGGFWVNTEAFF
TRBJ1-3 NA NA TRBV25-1 TGTGCCAGCAGTGAGCTGGGCGGTGGAAACACCATATATTTT CASSELGGGNTIYF
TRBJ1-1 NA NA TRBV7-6 TGTGCCAGCAGCTTAGCAGGGAACACTGAAGCTTTCTTT CASSLAGNTEAFF
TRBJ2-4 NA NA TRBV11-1 TGTGCCAGCAGCTTAACGACAGGTGGTATTCAGTACTTC CASSLTTGGIQYF
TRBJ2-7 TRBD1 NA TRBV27 TGTGCCAGCAATCCCCACAGGGGGCGGGGGAGCTCCTACGAGCAGTACTTC CASNPHRGRGSSYEQYF
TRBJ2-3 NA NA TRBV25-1 TGTGCCAGCAGTGAACCCGAGATCACAGATACGCAGTATTTT CASSEPEITDTQYF
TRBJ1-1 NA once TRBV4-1 TGCGCCAGCAGCCAAGATAGGACCAGGAGGTCTGAAGCTTTCTTT CASSQDRTRRSEAFF
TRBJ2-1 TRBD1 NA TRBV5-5 TGTGCCAGCAGCTTGGTGGGGACAGAGGAGTTCTTC CASSLVGTEEFF
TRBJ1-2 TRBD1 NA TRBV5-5 TGTGCCAGCAGCCCGGACAGGGCGAACTATGGCTACACCTTC CASSPDRANYGYTF
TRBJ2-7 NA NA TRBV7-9 TGTGCCAGCAGCTTAAGTGGGTACGAGCAGTACTTC CASSLSGYEQYF
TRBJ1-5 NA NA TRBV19 TGTGCCAGTAGTATCCTTAATATGGGGGCTGGTGGCAATCAGCCCCAGCATTTT CASSILNMGAGGNQPQHF
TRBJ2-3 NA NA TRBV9 TGTGCCAGCAGCCCCCGGGGCACAGATACGCAGTATTTT CASSPRGTDTQYF
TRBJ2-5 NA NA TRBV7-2 TGTGCCAGCAGCTTAAGGAGGGAAGAGACCCAGTACTTC CASSLRREETQYF
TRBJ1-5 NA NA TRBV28 TGTGCCACCCGGCTGGCAGATAGCAATCAGCCCCAGCATTTT CATRLADSNQPQHF
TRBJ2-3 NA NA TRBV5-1 TGCGCCAGCAGCTCCCAGGGGGGTTCGGATACGCAGTATTTT CASSSQGGSDTQYF